Listed here is a single T cell receptor beta chain. The antigen is undetermined. Germline V gene sequence: CDR1 MNHEY, CDR2 SVGAGI. The length of the CDR3 is 15 residues. V lost 2 bases to trimming and J lost 2 bases, with 10 bases between them. This record belongs to a study of vaccination effects on CD4 cells after COVID-19. Assay used: immunoSEQ multiplex PCR; TCRdb lists only in-frame clones, some missing. The sample includes roughly 27,000 clones, roughly two thirds seen only once; the top ten take about 10%. CD4+ T cells specific for antigen were expanded with viral peptide pools by the ViraFEST assay before sequencing. Cells that had been cultured for less than eleven days were the source of isolated CD4+ T cells. Vaccinated participants had no history of SARS-CoV-2 infection and tested negative for nucleocapsid antibodies. Cultivation was performed at 1.5 million to 2.5 million PBMC per well with 10 IU/ml IL-2 and 9 to 10 ug/ml peptides added.

General study findings and limits: Marked clonal contraction was seen in infection- and vaccine-induced clones late after vaccination.

This chain uses TRBV6-5 with TRBJ1-3, with D tentatively TRBD1 (6 bases). This TCR came from a human donor who received a COVID-19 vaccine. The sample here was CD4+ T cells from PBMCs cultured with SARS-CoV-2 spike peptides, taken before COVID-19 vaccination. The CDR3: CASSYGGRAGNTIYF. DNA of the CDR3: TGTGCCAGCAGTTACGGGGGCAGGGCTGGAAACACCATATATTTT.